Below are 12 T cell receptor beta chains sequenced from a single sample in a study of OX40 agonist ivuxolimab in advanced cancers. The method was immunoSEQ multiplex PCR; TCRdb's version includes in-frame clones alone and lacks a portion of them. This sample has around 61,000 clones, with around 84% found just once. The specimen comprised CD4+ or CD8+ T cells sorted from blood, sampled in a trial of the OX40 agonist ivuxolimab. Receptors were obtained from an adult with an advanced solid tumor such as melanoma, head and neck, liver or kidney cancer.

V and J are TRBV27 and TRBJ1-2; 8 nucleotides match TRBD1. V lost 5 bases and J lost 3; bases outside the gene matches: 14. CDR1 is MNHEY and CDR2 is SMNVEV in the germline V gene (reference sequence). The CDR3 has 17 amino acids. The CDR3 DNA reads as TGTGCCAGCAGTCAAGGTGGGACAGGAGGGGTGGACTATGGCTACACCTTC. Translation gives CASSQGGTGGVDYGYTF.

The chain joins TRBV10-3 to TRBJ2-3; perhaps TRBD1 as D (5 bases). The germline CDR1 and CDR2 sequences are ENHRY and SYGVKD. Deletions cut 6 bases from V and 7 bases from J, with 17 bases between. This CDR3 region has 14 residues. The CDR3 spells CAIRKPDSLNTQYF. The DNA for the CDR3 is TGTGCCATCAGAAAACCAGACAGCCTGAATACGCAGTATTTT.

J is TRBJ1-6 and V is TRBV7-3; TRBD1 might be the D (6 bases). Trimming left V 1 base short and J 5 bases short, with 9 bases between. Germline V lookup: CDR1 SGHTA, CDR2 FQGTGA. This CDR3 has 15 residues. CDR3 DNA: TGTGCCAGCAGCTTAATGGCAGGGGATAATTCACCCCTCCACTTT. Translated: CASSLMAGDNSPLHF.

The chain employs TRBV19 and TRBJ1-2; 10 bases map to TRBD1. Germline V gene data show CDR1 as LNHDA and CDR2 as SQIVND (reference sequence). This CDR3 is 16 amino acids long. V shed 6 bases and J 2 bases; nucleotides not matched to a gene: 9. Here the CDR3 DNA reads TGTGCCAGTAGAAGAAATCCGGGACAGGGGAACTATGGCTACACCTTC. Translation gives CASRRNPGQGNYGYTF.

This rearrangement joins TRBV7-8 to TRBJ2-5, with 8 bases that match TRBD2. The J segment lost 2 bases and the V segment lost 0 bases, leaving 8 bases of the junction unmatched. Per the germline V gene, CDR1 is SGHVS and CDR2 is FQNEAQ. CDR3 length: 17 residues. This CDR3 is CASSLASLAGSQETQYF. The CDR3 DNA follows: TGTGCCAGCAGCTTAGCCTCTTTAGCGGGGAGTCAAGAGACCCAGTACTTC.

This clone turned up a few times. A read error may account for a junction end that differs from germline. The DNA for the CDR3 is TGTGCCAGCAGTCAAGGGTCTGGGGGCGGGGGCCCCCTAGATACGCAGTATTTT. Translating gives CASSQGSGGGGPLDTQYF. The chain links TRBV4-2 to TRBJ2-3; D perhaps matches TRBD2 (7 bases). Germline CDR1 is LGHNA and CDR2 is YNFKEQ. The CDR3 is made up of 18 amino acids.

The V call is TRBV6-1, the J call TRBJ2-5; no firm D call. The CDR3 is made up of 15 amino acids. Germline CDR1 and CDR2: MNHNS and SASEGT. V was shortened by 2 bases and J by 5 bases, with 15 bases between the two germline ends. The CDR3 bases are TGTGCCAGCAGTGAAATAATGTTAGGCCGGGAGACCCAGTACTTC. Its translation: CASSEIMLGRETQYF.

The chain is built from TRBV6-5 and TRBJ1-6; D might be TRBD1 (5 bases). The CDR3 extends over 13 amino acids. Trimming took 6 bases from V and 7 from J, leaving 10 bases between them. Germline assignment: CDR1 MNHEY and CDR2 SVGAGI. The CDR3 nucleotides are TGTGCCAGCAGGGACATTACCAATTCACCCCTCCACTTT. Its protein is CASRDITNSPLHF.

Written as DNA, the CDR3 is TGTGCCAGCTCAATAGACAGTGGGTATGGCTACACCTTC. As protein: CASSIDSGYGYTF. V usage is TRBV18 and J usage is TRBJ1-2; D is possibly TRBD1 (5 bases). This CDR3 is 13 amino acids long. The germline V gene encodes CDR1 KGHSH and CDR2 LQKENI. V lost 5 bases to trimming and J lost 5 bases, with 12 bases between them.

The chain links TRBV11-3 to TRBJ2-7; no firm D call. The CDR3 spans 14 residues. V was shortened by 0 bases and J by 6 bases, with 12 bases between the two germline ends. Germline lookup yields CDR1 SGHNT and CDR2 YENEEA. The CDR3 region is CASSLDWQSSEQYF. CDR3 sequence (DNA): TGTGCCAGCAGCTTAGATTGGCAATCGTCCGAGCAGTACTTC.

CDR3 DNA: TGTGCCAGCAGCTTGGGGACAGGGGAGTATGGCTACACCTTC. The encoded protein is CASSLGTGEYGYTF. The rearrangement joins TRBV5-6 to TRBJ1-2; 9 bases align to TRBD1. The CDR3 contains 14 residues. Germline values: CDR1 SGHDT, CDR2 YYEEEE. V lost 0 bases, J lost 5 bases, and 2 bases stayed unmatched.

The genes are TRBV7-6 and TRBJ1-5; D is ambiguous. With 2 bases removed from V and 5 bases from J, the gap between germline ends came to 7 bases. The germline V gene has CDR1 SGHVS and CDR2 FNYEAQ. The CDR3 consists of 13 residues. CDR3 DNA: TGTGCCAGCAGCTTACTTGGGGATCAGCCCCAGCATTTT. Translation: CASSLLGDQPQHF.